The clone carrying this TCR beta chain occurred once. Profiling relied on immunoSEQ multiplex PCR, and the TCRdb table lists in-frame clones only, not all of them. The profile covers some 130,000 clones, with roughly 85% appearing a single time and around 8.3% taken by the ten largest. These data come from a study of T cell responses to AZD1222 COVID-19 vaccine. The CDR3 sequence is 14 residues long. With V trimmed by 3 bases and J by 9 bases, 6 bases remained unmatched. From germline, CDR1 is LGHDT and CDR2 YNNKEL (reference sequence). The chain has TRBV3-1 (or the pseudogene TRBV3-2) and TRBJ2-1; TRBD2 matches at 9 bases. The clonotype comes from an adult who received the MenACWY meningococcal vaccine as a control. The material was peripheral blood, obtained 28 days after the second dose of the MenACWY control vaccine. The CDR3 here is CASSQSNSGGEQFF. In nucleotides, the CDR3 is TGTGCCAGCAGCCAGAGCAATAGCGGGGGTGAGCAGTTCTTC.